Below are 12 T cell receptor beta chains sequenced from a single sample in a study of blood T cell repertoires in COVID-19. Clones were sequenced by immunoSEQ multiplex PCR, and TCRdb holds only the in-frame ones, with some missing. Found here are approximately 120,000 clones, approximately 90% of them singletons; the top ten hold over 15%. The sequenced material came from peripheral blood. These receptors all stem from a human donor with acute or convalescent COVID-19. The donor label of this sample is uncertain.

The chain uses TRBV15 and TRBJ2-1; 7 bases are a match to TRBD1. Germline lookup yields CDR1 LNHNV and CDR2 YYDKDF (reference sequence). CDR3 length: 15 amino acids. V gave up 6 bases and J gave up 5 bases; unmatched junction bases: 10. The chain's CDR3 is CATRDRQGFNNEQFF. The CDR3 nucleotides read TGTGCCACCAGGGATCGACAGGGCTTCAACAATGAGCAGTTCTTC.

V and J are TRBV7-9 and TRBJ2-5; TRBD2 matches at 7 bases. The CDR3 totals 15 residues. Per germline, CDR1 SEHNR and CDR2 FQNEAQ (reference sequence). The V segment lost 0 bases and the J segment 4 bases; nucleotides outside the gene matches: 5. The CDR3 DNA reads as TGTGCCAGCAGCTTAGCGGCTAGCGGCGGAGAGACCCAGTACTTC. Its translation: CASSLAASGGETQYF.

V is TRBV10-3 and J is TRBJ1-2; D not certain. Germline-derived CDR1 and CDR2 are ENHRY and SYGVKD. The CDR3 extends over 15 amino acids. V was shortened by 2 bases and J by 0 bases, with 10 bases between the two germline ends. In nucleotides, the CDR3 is TGTGCCATCAGTGAGATGGTTGCTACTAACTATGGCTACACCTTC. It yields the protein CAISEMVATNYGYTF.

In DNA form, the CDR3 reads TGTGCCAGTAGTCTACGGTCCCGAGCTAGCTACGAGCAGTACTTC. This codes for CASSLRSRASYEQYF. This chain uses TRBV19 with TRBJ2-7; no firm D call. Germline CDR1 LNHDA, CDR2 SQIVND (reference sequence). The CDR3 extends over 15 amino acids. V was trimmed by 5 bases and J by 3 bases, leaving 17 bases between them.

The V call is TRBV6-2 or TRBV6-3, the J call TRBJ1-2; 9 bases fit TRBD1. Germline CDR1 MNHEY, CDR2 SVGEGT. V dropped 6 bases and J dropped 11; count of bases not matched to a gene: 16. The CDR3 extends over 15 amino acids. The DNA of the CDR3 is TGTGCCAGCAGCAAGAACCGACAGGGGGACGCGGCTTACACCTTC. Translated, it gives CASSKNRQGDAAYTF.

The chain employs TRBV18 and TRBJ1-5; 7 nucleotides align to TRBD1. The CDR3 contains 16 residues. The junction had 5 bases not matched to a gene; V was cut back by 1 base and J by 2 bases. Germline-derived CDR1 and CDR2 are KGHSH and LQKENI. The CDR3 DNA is TGTGCCAGCTCACCACGGACAGGTATTGGCAATCAGCCCCAGCATTTT. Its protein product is CASSPRTGIGNQPQHF. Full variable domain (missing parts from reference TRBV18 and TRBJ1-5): NAGVMQNPRHLVRRRGQEARLRCSPMKGHSHVYWYRQLPEEGLKFMVYLQKENIIDESGMPKERFSAEFPKEGPSILRIQQVVRGDSAAYFCASSPRTGIGNQPQHFGDGTRLSIL.

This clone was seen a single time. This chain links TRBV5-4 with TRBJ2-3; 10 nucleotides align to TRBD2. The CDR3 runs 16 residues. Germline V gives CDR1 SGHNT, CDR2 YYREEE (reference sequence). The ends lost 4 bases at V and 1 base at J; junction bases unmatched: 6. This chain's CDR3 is CASSTRAGGGTDTQYF. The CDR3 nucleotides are TGTGCCAGCAGCACCCGAGCGGGAGGGGGCACAGATACGCAGTATTTT.

DNA for the CDR3: TGTGCCAGCAGTCTAGACGAAAATCAGCCCCAGCATTTT. Amino acid sequence: CASSLDENQPQHF. The chain has TRBV28 and TRBJ1-5, with D hard to call. Trimming stripped 5 bases from V and 4 bases from J, with 9 bases between. Germline V gene sequence: CDR1 MDHEN, CDR2 SYDVKM. This CDR3 region has 13 residues.

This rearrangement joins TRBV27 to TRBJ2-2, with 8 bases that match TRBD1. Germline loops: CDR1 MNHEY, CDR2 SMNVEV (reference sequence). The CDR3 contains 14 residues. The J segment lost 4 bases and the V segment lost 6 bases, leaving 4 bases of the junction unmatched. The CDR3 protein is CASSRTGGTGELFF. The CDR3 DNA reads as TGTGCCAGCAGCCGTACAGGGGGCACCGGGGAGCTGTTTTTT.

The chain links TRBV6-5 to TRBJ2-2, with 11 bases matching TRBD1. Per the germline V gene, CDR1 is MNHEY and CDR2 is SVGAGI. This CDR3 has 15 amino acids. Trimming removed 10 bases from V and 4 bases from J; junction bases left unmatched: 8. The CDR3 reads CATETGTGGTGELFF. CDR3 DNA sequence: TGTGCCACCGAGACCGGGACAGGGGGCACCGGGGAGCTGTTTTTT.

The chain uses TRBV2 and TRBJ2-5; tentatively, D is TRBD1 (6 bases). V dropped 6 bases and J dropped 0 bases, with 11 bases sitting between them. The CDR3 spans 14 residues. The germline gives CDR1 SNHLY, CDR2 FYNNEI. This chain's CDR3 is CASRLQGNQETQYF. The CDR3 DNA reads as TGTGCCAGCAGGTTACAGGGAAACCAAGAGACCCAGTACTTC.

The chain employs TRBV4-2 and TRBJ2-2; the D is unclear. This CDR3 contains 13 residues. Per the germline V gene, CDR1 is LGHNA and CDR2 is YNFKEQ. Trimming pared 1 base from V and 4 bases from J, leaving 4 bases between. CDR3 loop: CASSQASTGELFF. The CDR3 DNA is TGTGCCAGCAGCCAAGCCTCCACCGGGGAGCTGTTTTTT.